This T cell receptor (beta chain) was captured in a study of T cell responses to AZD1222 COVID-19 vaccine. The data were produced by immunoSEQ multiplex PCR, yet TCRdb's version contains in-frame clones alone and is incomplete. The sample has 100,000 or so clones; 88% are singletons. The source was peripheral blood, collected on day 0 of AZD1222 vaccination. The TCR originated in an adult in good health.

Here the CDR3 reads CASSSASGSWSGELFF. The CDR3 nucleotides read TGTGCCAGCAGCTCGGCTAGCGGGAGCTGGTCCGGGGAGCTGTTTTTT. J is TRBJ2-2 and V is TRBV7-9; TRBD2 matches 10 bases. The germline V gene has CDR1 SEHNR and CDR2 FQNEAQ (reference sequence). V was clipped by 4 bases and J by 6 bases; unmatched bases: 8. This CDR3 spans 16 amino acids.